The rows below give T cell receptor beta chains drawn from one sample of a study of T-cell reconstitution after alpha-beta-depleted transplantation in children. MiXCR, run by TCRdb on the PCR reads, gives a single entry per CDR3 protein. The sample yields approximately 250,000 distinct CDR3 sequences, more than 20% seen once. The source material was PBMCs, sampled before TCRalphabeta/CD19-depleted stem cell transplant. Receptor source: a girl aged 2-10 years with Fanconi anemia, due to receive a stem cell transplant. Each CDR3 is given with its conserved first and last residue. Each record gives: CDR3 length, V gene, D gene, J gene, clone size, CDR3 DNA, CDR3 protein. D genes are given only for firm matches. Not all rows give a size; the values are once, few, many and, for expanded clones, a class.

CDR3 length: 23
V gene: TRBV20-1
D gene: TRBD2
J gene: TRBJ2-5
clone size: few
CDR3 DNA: TGCAGTGCTAGTCCCCCCGGACTAGCGGGAGACCTCCAAGGCCTGGGAGAGGAAGAGACCCAGTACTTC
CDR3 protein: CSASPPGLAGDLQGLGEEETQYF

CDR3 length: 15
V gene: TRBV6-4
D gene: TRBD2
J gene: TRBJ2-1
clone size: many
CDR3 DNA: TGTGCCAGCAGCCGACTAGCGGGGCTATACAATGAGCAGTTCTTC
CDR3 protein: CASSRLAGLYNEQFF

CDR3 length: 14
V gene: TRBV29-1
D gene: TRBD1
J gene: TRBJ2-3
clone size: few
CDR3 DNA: TGCAGCGTTGAAGCGGGACAGGGGATCGCTACGCAGTATTTT
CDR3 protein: CSVEAGQGIATQYF

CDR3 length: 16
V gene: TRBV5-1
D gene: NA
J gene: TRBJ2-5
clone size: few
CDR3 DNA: TGCGCCAGCAGCTATGGACAGGGAGGGTCAGTCGGGACCCAGTACTTC
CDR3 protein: CASSYGQGGSVGTQYF

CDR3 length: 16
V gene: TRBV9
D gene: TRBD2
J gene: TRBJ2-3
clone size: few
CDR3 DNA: TGTGCCAGCAGCGTAGAGGCGGGGGGGCCCACAGATACGCAGTATTTT
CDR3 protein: CASSVEAGGPTDTQYF

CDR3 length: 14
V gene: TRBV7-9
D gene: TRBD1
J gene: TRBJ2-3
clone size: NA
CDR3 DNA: TGTGCCAGCAGCGCGAACAGGGGGCTGGCTACGCAGTATTTT
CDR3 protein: CASSANRGLATQYF

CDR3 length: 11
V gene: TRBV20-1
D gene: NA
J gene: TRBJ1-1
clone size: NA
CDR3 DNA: TGCAGTGCTAAACAGGACACTGAAGCTTTCTTT
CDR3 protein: CSAKQDTEAFF

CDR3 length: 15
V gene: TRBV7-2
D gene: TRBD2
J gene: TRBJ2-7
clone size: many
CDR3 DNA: TGTGCCAGCAGCTTAGTTCCGGGAGGGTCCTACGAGCAGTACTTC
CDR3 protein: CASSLVPGGSYEQYF

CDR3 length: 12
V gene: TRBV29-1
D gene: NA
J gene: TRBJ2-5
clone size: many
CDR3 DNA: TGCAGCGTTGAGAGAGAAGAAGAGACCCAGTACTTC
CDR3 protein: CSVEREEETQYF

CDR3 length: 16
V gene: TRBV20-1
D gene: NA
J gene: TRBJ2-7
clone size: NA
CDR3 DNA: TGCAGTGCCTTAAGTCCGGGGCAGGGTGTTTTGGACGAGCAGTACTTC
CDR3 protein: CSALSPGQGVLDEQYF

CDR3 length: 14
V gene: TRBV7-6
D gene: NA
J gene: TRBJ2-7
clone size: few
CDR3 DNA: TGTGCCAGCAGCTTAAGTCCAGGTTCCTACGAGCAGTACTTC
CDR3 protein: CASSLSPGSYEQYF

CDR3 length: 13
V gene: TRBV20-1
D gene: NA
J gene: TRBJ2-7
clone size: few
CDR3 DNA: TGCAGTGCTGGTGAGGTCCTCCCCTACGAGCAGTACTTC
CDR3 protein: CSAGEVLPYEQYF

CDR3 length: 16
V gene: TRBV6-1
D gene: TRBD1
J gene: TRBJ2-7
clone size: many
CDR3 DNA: TGTGCCAGCAGTGAAAGGCTGACAGGGGGGTCCTACGAGCAGTACTTC
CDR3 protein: CASSERLTGGSYEQYF